The 23 T cell receptor beta chains given below trace back to one sample, sequenced in a study of T cells in Graves' hyperthyroidism and ophthalmopathy. Amplification of TCR beta CDR3 regions was performed using RNA transcripts as template. First-round RT-PCR of the TCR CDR3 relied on the HTBI primer set. TCRdb fed the multiplex PCR reads into MiXCR, producing one record per CDR3 protein. Of fewer than 500,000 distinct CDR3 sequences listed, over 12% are singletons. The sequenced sample was blood. All receptors come from a young man with Graves' ophthalmopathy.

This clonotype was counted at least ten times. V gene TRBV20-1 combines with J gene TRBJ2-5, with 7 bases matching TRBD1. V lost 0 bases, J lost 4 bases, and 8 bases stayed unmatched. Germline CDR1 and CDR2: DFQATT and SNEGSKA (reference sequence). There are 15 residues in the CDR3. CDR3 region: CSARDPTGLGETQYF. The CDR3 DNA follows: TGCAGTGCTAGAGACCCGACAGGGCTGGGAGAGACCCAGTACTTC.

In its sample, this clonotype was seen many times. This rearrangement joins TRBV4-1 to TRBJ2-7; TRBD1 aligns across 7 bases. The CDR3 extends over 15 amino acids. V was pared by 0 bases and J by 9 bases, with 11 bases of the junction left unmatched. The germline V gene encodes CDR1 MGHRA and CDR2 YSYEKL. CDR3 protein: CASSQESVRAGGQYF. The CDR3, as DNA: TGCGCCAGCAGCCAAGAGTCCGTCCGCGCAGGGGGGCAGTACTTC.

The CDR3 sequence: CSASWQGAANTGELFF. DNA for the CDR3: TGCAGTGCTAGTTGGCAGGGGGCGGCGAACACCGGGGAGCTGTTTTTT. This rearrangement joins TRBV20-1 to TRBJ2-2; the match to TRBD1 covers 8 bases. J gave up 0 bases and V 3 bases, and 6 bases lay outside the gene matches. Germline V gives CDR1 DFQATT, CDR2 SNEGSKA (reference sequence). The CDR3 is made up of 16 amino acids.

V is TRBV7-9 and J is TRBJ2-1, with 8 bases aligning to TRBD2. Trimming cost V 4 bases and J 4 bases; bases outside gene matches: 6. Germline values: CDR1 SEHNR, CDR2 FQNEAQ (reference sequence). The CDR3 is made up of 15 amino acids. The DNA for the CDR3 is TGTGCCAGCAGCTCATTACCGGGAGGGTACAATGAGCAGTTCTTC. Protein product: CASSSLPGGYNEQFF. The complete variable domain, with remaining parts taken from reference TRBV7-9 and TRBJ2-1, reads DTGVSQNPRHKITKRGQNVTFRCDPISEHNRLYWYRQTLGQGPEFLTYFQNEAQLEKSRLLSDRFSAERPKGSFSTLEIQRTEQGDSAMYLCASSSLPGGYNEQFFGPGTRLTVL.

This clonotype came up a few times. The genes are TRBV6-5 and TRBJ1-6; TRBD1 is a possible D gene (5 bases). The V and J ends lost 2 bases and 9 bases respectively, with 20 bases between them. This CDR3 region has 17 residues. Germline V gene lookup returns CDR1 MNHEY and CDR2 SVGAGI. DNA of the CDR3: TGTGCCAGCAGTTACACAGCCTCGACAGCGGTTGGTTCACCCCTCCACTTT. Its translation: CASSYTASTAVGSPLHF.

The J gene is TRBJ2-3, the V gene TRBV12-3 or TRBV12-4; D may match TRBD1 or TRBD2 (6 bases each). The ends were cut back, 5 bases at V and 1 base at J, with 22 bases in the middle. The CDR3 is 18 residues long. CDR3 nucleotide sequence: TGTGCCAGCAGTCCCCCCGGGGGCGGGGTGCGTGGCACAGATACGCAGTATTTT. This gives the protein CASSPPGGGVRGTDTQYF.

In this sample, this clonotype turned up many times. This chain uses TRBV12-3 or TRBV12-4 with TRBJ2-3; D remains unclear. The V and J ends lost 3 bases and 0 bases respectively, with 10 bases between them. There are 15 residues in the CDR3. The CDR3 DNA sequence: TGTGCCAGCAGTTTTTCCAGAACGAGCACAGATACGCAGTATTTT. It encodes CASSFSRTSTDTQYF.

The chain joins TRBV10-3 to TRBJ1-3; TRBD1 agrees at 10 bases. CDR1 is ENHRY, CDR2 SYGVKD, per germline. V dropped 8 bases and J dropped 4; count of bases not matched to a gene: 2. This CDR3 spans 13 amino acids. CDR3 nucleotides: TGTGCCATCGGGACAGGGGTAGGAAACACCATATATTTT. Translated: CAIGTGVGNTIYF.

At least ten counts were recorded for this clonotype. The chain recombines TRBV6-1 with TRBJ2-5, with D possibly matching TRBD2 (6 bases). Trimming removed 6 bases at V and 5 bases at J, with 19 bases between. The CDR3 sequence is 15 residues long. Germline loops: CDR1 MNHNS, CDR2 SASEGT. CDR3 nucleotides: TGTGCCAGCAGCCCCCGGGACTTGCAGTGGGAGACCCAGTACTTC. Encoded protein: CASSPRDLQWETQYF.

J is TRBJ1-5 and V is TRBV5-8; D is unresolved. The CDR3 runs to 17 residues. Germline V gives CDR1 SGHTS, CDR2 YDEGEE. Trimming pared 2 bases from V and 0 bases from J, leaving 15 bases between. The CDR3 DNA follows: TGTGCCAGCAGCTTCCTAAACCCAGAATATAGCAATCAGCCCCAGCATTTT. Translated: CASSFLNPEYSNQPQHF.

The table lists this clonotype with many counts. The gene calls are TRBV12-3 or TRBV12-4 and TRBJ2-1; tentatively, D is TRBD1 (6 bases). V lost 7 bases, J lost 9 bases, and 7 bases lay in between. The CDR3 is 10 residues long. The CDR3 DNA follows: TGTGCCAGCAAAGGGGGTGAGCAGTTCTTC. Translation gives CASKGGEQFF.

At least ten counts were recorded for this clonotype. CDR3 loop: CASSPQLAGGKQQYF. The CDR3 coding sequence is TGTGCCAGCAGCCCTCAACTAGCGGGGGGCAAGCAGCAGTACTTC. V is TRBV7-3 and J is TRBJ2-7; 12 positions agree with TRBD2. This CDR3 is built from 15 residues. V dropped 5 bases and J dropped 8; count of bases not matched to a gene: 10. Germline assignment: CDR1 SGHTA and CDR2 FQGTGA. Looking up the rest from reference TRBV7-3 and TRBJ2-7 gives the full variable domain: GAGVSQTPSNKVTEKGKYVELRCDPISGHTALYWYRQSLGQGPEFLIYFQGTGAADDSGLPNDRFFAVRPEGSVSTLKIQRTERGDSAVYLCASSPQLAGGKQQYFGPGTRLTVT.

The J gene is TRBJ1-3, the V gene TRBV7-2, with 9 bases that match TRBD1. This CDR3 is built from 16 residues. V lost 2 bases and J lost 4; bases outside the gene matches: 6. Germline V lookup: CDR1 SGHTA, CDR2 FQGNSA. The CDR3 is CASSLYTGGKGNTIYF. CDR3 nucleotides: TGTGCCAGCAGCTTATATACAGGGGGCAAAGGAAACACCATATATTTT.

This clonotype was picked up many times. CDR3 residues: CSAKSLVGNQPQHF. CDR3 bases: TGCAGTGCGAAATCGCTGGTGGGCAATCAGCCCCAGCATTTT. The gene calls are TRBV20-1 and TRBJ1-5, with no clear D. The ends were cut back, 6 bases at V and 2 bases at J, with 14 bases in the middle. CDR1 is DFQATT, CDR2 SNEGSKA, per germline (reference sequence). The CDR3 contains 14 residues.

CDR3 protein: CASSGGAGTDTQYF. As DNA, the CDR3 is TGTGCCAGCAGTGGGGGGGCTGGCACAGATACGCAGTATTTT. The chain carries TRBV2 and TRBJ2-3; either TRBD1 or TRBD2 may supply D (6 bases each). The CDR3 sequence is 14 residues long. V was clipped by 4 bases and J by 1 base, with 9 bases between them. CDR1 and CDR2 (germline): SNHLY, FYNNEI.

The table lists this clonotype with a few counts. The genes are TRBV19 and TRBJ2-1, with D possibly being TRBD2 (5 bases). Germline V lookup: CDR1 LNHDA, CDR2 SQIVND (reference sequence). Between the trimmed V and J ends, which lost 0 bases and 4 bases, there was a span of 13 bases. The CDR3 sequence is 16 residues long. Written as DNA, the CDR3 is TGTGCCAGTAGTATAGAGGGGAGCGTATCATACAATGAGCAGTTCTTC. Its protein product is CASSIEGSVSYNEQFF.

This chain connects TRBV5-4 to TRBJ2-1; the D gene is possibly TRBD2 (5 bases). V gave up 0 bases and J gave up 5 bases, with 9 bases separating them. The length of the CDR3 is 14 residues. CDR1 is SGHNT, CDR2 YYREEE, per germline (reference sequence). CDR3 in amino acids: CASSLGGVDNEQFF. The CDR3 DNA reads TGTGCCAGCAGCTTGGGGGGAGTGGACAATGAGCAGTTCTTC.

V and J are TRBV19 and TRBJ1-5, with D possibly matching TRBD1 (5 bases). There are 15 residues in the CDR3. The V gene lost 3 bases and the J gene lost 7 bases, with 16 bases spanning the gap. In germline, CDR1 is LNHDA, CDR2 SQIVND (reference sequence). The CDR3 sequence: CASSMARTPLQPQHF. As DNA, the CDR3 is TGTGCCAGTAGTATGGCCCGGACACCATTACAGCCCCAGCATTTT. Together with reference TRBV19 and TRBJ1-5, the CDR3 gives the full variable domain: DGGITQSPKYLFRKEGQNVTLSCEQNLNHDAMYWYRQDPGQGLRLIYYSQIVNDFQKGDIAEGYSVSREKKESFPLTVTSAQKNPTAFYLCASSMARTPLQPQHFGDGTRLSIL.

This clonotype was observed at least ten times. This sequence joins TRBV10-3 and TRBJ1-5; tentative D call: TRBD1 (5 bases). There are 15 residues in the CDR3. Germline CDR1 and CDR2: ENHRY and SYGVKD. V lost 5 bases, J lost 2 bases, and 13 bases lay in between. The CDR3: CAISRGEGGNQPQHF. The DNA of the CDR3 is TGTGCCATCAGTAGAGGGGAGGGAGGCAATCAGCCCCAGCATTTT.

This clonotype was counted at least ten times. The chain joins TRBV12-3 or TRBV12-4 to TRBJ1-2; D may be TRBD1 (5 bases). The CDR3 is 15 amino acids. V shed 6 bases and J shed 6 bases, with 20 bases lying between them. DNA for the CDR3: TGTGCCAGCAGCCTTCTTTCGGCAGGGAAGGATGGCTACACCTTC. Amino acids: CASSLLSAGKDGYTF.

This clonotype has at least ten counts. This chain connects TRBV7-9 to TRBJ2-1, with D tentatively TRBD2 (5 bases). The CDR3 has 14 residues. Germline V gene sequence: CDR1 SEHNR, CDR2 FQNEAQ (reference sequence). Trimming took off 4 bases at V and 9 bases at J, with 16 bases between the two ends. For the CDR3, the DNA is TGTGCCAGCAGCTCCCCTGAGGAGGACCTTGAGCAGTTCTTC. Translation: CASSSPEEDLEQFF. Full variable domain (outside the CDR3, taken from reference TRBV7-9 and TRBJ2-1): DTGVSQNPRHKITKRGQNVTFRCDPISEHNRLYWYRQTLGQGPEFLTYFQNEAQLEKSRLLSDRFSAERPKGSFSTLEIQRTEQGDSAMYLCASSSPEEDLEQFFGPGTRLTVL.

This clonotype has a count of ten or more. The chain combines TRBV12-3 or TRBV12-4 with TRBJ2-5, with D possibly TRBD2 on 7 matching bases. V shed 3 bases and J shed 5 bases, with 13 bases lying between them. This CDR3 has 14 amino acids. DNA for the CDR3: TGTGCCAGCAGTTTGGGCGGGGGCGAGGAGACCCAGTACTTC. Translating it yields CASSLGGGEETQYF.

This clonotype was seen only a few times. In DNA, the CDR3 is TGTGCCAGTAGTACCTCACAGGGGACTGGGGCCAACGTCCTGACTTTC. Its protein is CASSTSQGTGANVLTF. The chain employs TRBV19 and TRBJ2-6; 7 bases align to TRBD1. V lost 4 bases, J lost 2 bases, and 5 bases stayed unmatched. Germline V gene lookup returns CDR1 LNHDA and CDR2 SQIVND (reference sequence). The CDR3 spans 16 residues.